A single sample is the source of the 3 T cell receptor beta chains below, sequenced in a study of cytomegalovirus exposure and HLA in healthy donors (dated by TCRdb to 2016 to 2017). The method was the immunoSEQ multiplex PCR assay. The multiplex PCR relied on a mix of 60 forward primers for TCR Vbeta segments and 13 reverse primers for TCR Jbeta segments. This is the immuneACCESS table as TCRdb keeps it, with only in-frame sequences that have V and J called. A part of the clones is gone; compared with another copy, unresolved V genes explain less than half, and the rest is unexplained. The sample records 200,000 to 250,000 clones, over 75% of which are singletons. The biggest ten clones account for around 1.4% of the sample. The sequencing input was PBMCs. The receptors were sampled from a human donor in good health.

The CDR3 nucleotides read TGTGCCATCAGTGGCGGAGAGAACACCGGGGAGCTGTTTTTT. This gives the protein CAISGGENTGELFF. V usage is TRBV10-3 and J usage is TRBJ2-2, with D unclear. There are 14 residues in the CDR3. Germline-derived CDR1 and CDR2 are ENHRY and SYGVKD. V was clipped by 4 bases and J by 1 base, with 7 bases between them.

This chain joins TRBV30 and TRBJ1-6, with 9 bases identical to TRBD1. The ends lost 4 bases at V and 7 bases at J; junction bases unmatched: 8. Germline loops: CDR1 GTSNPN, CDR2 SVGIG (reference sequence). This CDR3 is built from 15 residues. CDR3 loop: CAWTPTGGTNSPLHF. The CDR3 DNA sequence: TGTGCCTGGACCCCAACAGGGGGCACCAATTCACCCCTCCACTTT.

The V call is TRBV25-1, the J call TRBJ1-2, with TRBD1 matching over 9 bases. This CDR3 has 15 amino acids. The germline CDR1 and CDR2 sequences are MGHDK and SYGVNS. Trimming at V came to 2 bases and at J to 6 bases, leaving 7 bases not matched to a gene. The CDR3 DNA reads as TGTGCCAGCAGTGAACCGGGACAGGGCTTCGATGGCTACACCTTC. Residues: CASSEPGQGFDGYTF.